This T cell receptor (beta chain) derives from a study of early T cells in non-severe SARS-CoV-2 infection. As for the study in general: Sequencing used unsorted whole-blood bulk RNA, so chains lack pairing. Study findings and constraints: Private and CD4 specificities were missed by VDJdb matching, skewed to anti-spike CD8.

This clonotype has ten or more counts. What it binds is unknown. Individual cDNA molecules were tagged with unique molecular identifiers. TCRdb passed the 5' RACE reads through MiXCR, listing each CDR3 protein once. Of 35,000 to 45,000 distinct CDR3 sequences listed, approximately 5.3% are singletons. The receptor's source is an adult who was a healthcare worker with PCR-confirmed SARS-CoV-2 infection or an uninfected control (not recorded which). Sequenced input: whole blood.

CDR3 bases: TGTGCCAGCAGCCCCAAGGCACAAGAGACCCAGTACTTC. Residues: CASSPKAQETQYF. J is TRBJ2-5 and V is TRBV7-9, with D unclear. The V and J ends lost 5 bases and 2 bases respectively, with 9 bases between them. The CDR3 consists of 13 residues. Germline CDR1 SEHNR, CDR2 FQNEAQ (reference sequence).